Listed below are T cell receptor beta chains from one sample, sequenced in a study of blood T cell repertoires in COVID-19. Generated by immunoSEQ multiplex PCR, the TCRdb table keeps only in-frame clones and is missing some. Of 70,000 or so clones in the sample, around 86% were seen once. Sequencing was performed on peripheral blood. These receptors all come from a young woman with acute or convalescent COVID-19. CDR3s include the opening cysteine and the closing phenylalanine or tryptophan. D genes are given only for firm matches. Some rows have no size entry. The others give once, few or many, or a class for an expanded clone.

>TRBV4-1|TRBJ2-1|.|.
CASSQYTSGEQFF
TGCGCCAGCAGCCAATATACTTCCGGGGAGCAGTTCTTC
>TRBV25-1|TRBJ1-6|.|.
CASSPSRVGNSPLHF
TGTGCCAGCAGTCCGAGCAGGGTGGGCAATTCACCCCTCCACTTT
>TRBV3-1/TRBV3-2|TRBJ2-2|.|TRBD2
CASSQDQRGGDTGELFF
TGTGCCAGCAGCCAAGATCAAAGGGGAGGGGACACCGGGGAGCTGTTTTTT
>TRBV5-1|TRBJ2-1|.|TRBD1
CASGTGSSYNEQFF
TGCGCCAGCGGGACAGGTAGCTCCTACAATGAGCAGTTCTTC
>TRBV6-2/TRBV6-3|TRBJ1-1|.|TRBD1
CASSYRDREAFF
TGTGCCAGCAGTTACCGGGACAGGGAAGCTTTCTTT
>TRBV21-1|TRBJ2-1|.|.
CASSKARRRGGPRNNEQFF
TGTGCCAGCAGCAAAGCGCGGAGGCGGGGGGGCCCCCGGAACAATGAGCAGTTCTTC
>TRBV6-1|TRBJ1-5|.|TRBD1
CASSELGTGGAQHF
TGTGCCAGCAGTGAATTAGGGACAGGGGGCGCCCAGCATTTT
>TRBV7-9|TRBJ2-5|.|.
CASQGWQETQYF
TGTGCCAGTCAGGGGTGGCAAGAGACCCAGTACTTC
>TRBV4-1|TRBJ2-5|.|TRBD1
CASRGQQETQYF
TGCGCCAGCAGGGGACAGCAAGAGACCCAGTACTTC
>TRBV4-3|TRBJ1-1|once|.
CASSQGSEDNTEAFF
TGCGCCAGCAGCCAAGGCTCAGAGGATAACACTGAAGCTTTCTTT
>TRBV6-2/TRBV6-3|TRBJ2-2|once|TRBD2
CASSSLPGGGTNTGELFF
TGTGCCAGCAGTTCCCTCCCGGGGGGAGGGACGAACACCGGGGAGCTGTTTTTT
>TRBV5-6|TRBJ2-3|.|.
CASSWGGQHSTDTQYF
TGTGCCAGCAGCTGGGGGGGCCAGCACAGCACAGATACGCAGTATTTT
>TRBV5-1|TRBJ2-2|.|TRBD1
CASSLTGTGVRTGELFF
TGCGCCAGCAGCTTAACCGGGACAGGGGTGCGAACCGGGGAGCTGTTTTTT
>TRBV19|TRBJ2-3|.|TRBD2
CASSIGGLVGDTQYF
TGTGCCAGTAGTATAGGAGGACTAGTTGGAGATACGCAGTATTTT
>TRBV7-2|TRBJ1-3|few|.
CASSPITGYGNTIYF
TGTGCCAGCAGCCCTATTACAGGGTATGGAAACACCATATATTTT
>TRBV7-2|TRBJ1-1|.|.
CASSPGQGRAEAFF
TGTGCCAGCAGCCCCGGACAAGGACGTGCTGAAGCTTTCTTT
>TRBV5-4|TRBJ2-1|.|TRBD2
CASKGTGASGTSYNEQFF
TGTGCCAGCAAAGGGACCGGGGCTAGCGGAACCTCCTACAATGAGCAGTTCTTC
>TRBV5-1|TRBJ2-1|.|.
CASGLEYNEQFF
TGCGCCAGTGGACTGGAATACAATGAGCAGTTCTTC
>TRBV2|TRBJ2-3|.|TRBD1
CASSEGQGPDTQYF
TGTGCCAGCAGTGAGGGACAGGGTCCAGATACGCAGTATTTT
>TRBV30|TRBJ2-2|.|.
CAWSANTGELFF
TGTGCCTGGAGTGCAAATACCGGGGAGCTGTTTTTT
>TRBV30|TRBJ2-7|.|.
CAVGGSGNMNYEQYF
TGTGCCGTCGGTGGGAGTGGAAATATGAATTACGAGCAGTACTTC
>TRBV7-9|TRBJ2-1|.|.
CASSSGGPYNEQFF
TGTGCCAGCAGCTCCGGGGGGCCCTACAATGAGCAGTTCTTC
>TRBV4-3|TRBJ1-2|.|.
CASSFTRENYGYTF
TGCGCCAGCAGCTTCACCCGGGAAAACTATGGCTACACCTTC
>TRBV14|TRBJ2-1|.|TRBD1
CASSQDLGQGVREQFF
TGTGCCAGCAGCCAAGATCTGGGACAGGGGGTTCGTGAGCAGTTCTTC
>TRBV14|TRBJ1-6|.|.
CASSQDYRISRTYNSPLHF
TGTGCCAGCAGCCAAGATTACAGAATATCCCGTACCTATAATTCACCCCTCCACTTT
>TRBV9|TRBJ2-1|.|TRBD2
CASSASSGQGNEQFF
TGTGCCAGCAGCGCATCTAGCGGGCAAGGCAATGAGCAGTTCTTC
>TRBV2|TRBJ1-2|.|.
CASSEQGEVGYGYTF
TGTGCCAGCAGTGAGCAAGGGGAGGTTGGGTATGGCTACACCTTC
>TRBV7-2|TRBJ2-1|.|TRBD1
CASSFDRGRDEQFF
TGTGCCAGCAGCTTCGACAGGGGAAGGGATGAGCAGTTCTTC
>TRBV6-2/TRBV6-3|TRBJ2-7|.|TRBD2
CASSTGTSRSNREQYF
TGTGCCAGCAGTACCGGGACTAGCCGGAGTAACCGCGAGCAGTACTTC
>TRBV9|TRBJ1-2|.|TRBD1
CASSATRDREFYGYTF
TGTGCCAGCAGCGCGACGAGGGACAGGGAATTCTATGGCTACACCTTC
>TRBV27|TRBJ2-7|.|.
CAGGVETSNYEQYF
TGTGCCGGCGGGGTTGAAACGTCGAACTACGAGCAGTACTTC
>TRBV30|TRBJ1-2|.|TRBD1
CAWSVHGTGNYGYTF
TGTGCCTGGAGTGTCCACGGGACAGGGAACTATGGCTACACCTTC
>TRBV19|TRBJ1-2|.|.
CASSISQGSPFWGYTF
TGTGCCAGTAGTATCTCCCAGGGTTCTCCTTTTTGGGGCTACACCTTC
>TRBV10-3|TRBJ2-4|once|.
CAISDPSASDIQYF
TGTGCCATCAGTGATCCCTCGGCAAGCGACATTCAGTACTTC
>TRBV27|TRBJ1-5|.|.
CASSSYYSNQPQHF
TGTGCCAGCAGTTCGTATTATAGCAATCAGCCCCAGCATTTT
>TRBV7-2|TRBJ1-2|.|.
CASSFVVGGDDGYTF
TGTGCCAGCAGCTTCGTAGTGGGGGGGGACGATGGCTACACCTTC
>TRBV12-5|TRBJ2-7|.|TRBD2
CASGTYSGRGYEQYF
TGTGCTAGTGGAACTTATAGCGGGAGAGGCTACGAGCAGTACTTC
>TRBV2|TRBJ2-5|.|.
CASSSQTGASQETQYF
TGTGCCAGCAGCTCCCAGACAGGAGCGAGCCAAGAGACCCAGTACTTC
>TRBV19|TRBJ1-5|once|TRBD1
CASSTRDRGGGNQPQHF
TGTGCCAGTAGTACCCGGGACAGGGGAGGAGGCAATCAGCCCCAGCATTTT
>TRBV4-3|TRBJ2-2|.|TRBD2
CASSLYPGGRGASTGELFF
TGCGCCAGCAGCCTTTATCCGGGGGGGCGGGGGGCAAGTACCGGGGAGCTGTTTTTT
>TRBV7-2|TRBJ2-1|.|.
CASSFNSLTGVGEQFF
TGTGCCAGCAGCTTTAACTCCCTAACAGGTGTTGGTGAGCAGTTCTTC
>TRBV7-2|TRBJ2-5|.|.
CASSPIQGRETQYF
TGTGCCAGCAGCCCGATTCAGGGCCGGGAGACCCAGTACTTC
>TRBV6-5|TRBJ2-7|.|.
CASRRDRDYEQYF
TGTGCCAGCAGGCGGGACAGAGACTACGAGCAGTACTTC
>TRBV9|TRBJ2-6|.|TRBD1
CASSLGDRGKGANVLTF
TGTGCCAGCAGCTTAGGGGACAGGGGGAAAGGGGCCAACGTCCTGACTTTC
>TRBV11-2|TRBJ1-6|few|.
CASRHAGRENSPLHF
TGTGCCAGCAGGCATGCGGGAAGGGAGAATTCACCCCTCCACTTT
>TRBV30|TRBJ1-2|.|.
CAYDSMLGYTF
TGTGCCTACGACAGTATGCTAGGCTACACCTTC
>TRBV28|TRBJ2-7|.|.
CASSPYLRNVGSEQYF
TGTGCCAGCAGTCCCTACTTGCGGAACGTCGGTAGCGAGCAGTACTTC
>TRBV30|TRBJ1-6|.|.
CAWSPYSYSPLHF
TGTGCCTGGAGTCCCTACTCCTATTCACCCCTCCACTTT
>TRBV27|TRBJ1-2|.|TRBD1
CASMSGTGDGYTF
TGTGCCAGCATGTCCGGGACAGGGGATGGCTACACCTTC
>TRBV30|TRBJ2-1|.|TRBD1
CAWSTGVVDNEQFF
TGTGCCTGGAGCACAGGGGTGGTGGACAATGAGCAGTTCTTC
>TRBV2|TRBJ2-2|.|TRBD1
CASSEAQGVPELFF
TGTGCCAGCAGTGAAGCGCAGGGGGTCCCGGAGCTGTTTTTT
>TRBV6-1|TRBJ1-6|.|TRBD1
CASSDYRGNSGVNSPLHF
TGTGCCAGCAGTGATTACAGGGGCAACTCCGGGGTCAATTCACCCCTCCACTTT
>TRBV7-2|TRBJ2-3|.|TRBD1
CASSLLGPGQGLTDTQYF
TGTGCCAGCAGCTTACTCGGACCGGGACAGGGACTCACAGATACGCAGTATTTT
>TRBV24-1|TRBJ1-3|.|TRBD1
CAKDRAQLSGNTIYF
TGTGCCAAGGACAGGGCCCAGCTCTCTGGAAACACCATATATTTT
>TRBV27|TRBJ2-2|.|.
CASSLSVTGAGELFF
TGTGCCAGCAGTTTATCTGTGACAGGTGCCGGGGAGCTGTTTTTT
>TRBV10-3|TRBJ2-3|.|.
CAIRRDGAPTDTQYF
TGTGCCATACGGCGGGACGGAGCACCCACAGATACGCAGTATTTT
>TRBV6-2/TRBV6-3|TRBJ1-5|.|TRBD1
CASSYSLGQGSNQPQHF
TGTGCCAGCAGTTACTCCTTAGGACAGGGATCCAATCAGCCCCAGCATTTT
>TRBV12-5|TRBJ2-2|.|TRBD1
CASELDQPRTGNTGELFF
TGTGCTAGTGAGTTAGATCAACCCAGGACAGGGAACACCGGGGAGCTGTTTTTT
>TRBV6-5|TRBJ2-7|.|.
CASSYGLTYEQYF
TGTGCCAGCAGTTACGGCCTTACCTACGAGCAGTACTTC
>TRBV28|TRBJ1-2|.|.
CASSRTVGRGYTF
TGTGCCAGCAGTCGGACAGTCGGGAGGGGCTACACCTTC